This T cell receptor beta chain was captured by sequencing in a study of PD-1 blockade in classical Hodgkin lymphoma. Study-level points and caveats: Patients were excluded if nivolumab began under 1 year after ASCT (the autologous transplant). Repertoire differences lack defined causes, possibly disease activity or prior therapy.

There are 14 residues in the CDR3. J was trimmed by 2 bases and V by 8 bases; bases with no gene match: 2. Looked up from germline, CDR1 is ENHRY and CDR2 is SYGVKD. Repertoires were generated with immunoSEQ multiplex PCR, while TCRdb's copy carries only in-frame clones and drops some. The sample holds 39,000 or so clones, approximately 90% seen once. For this clone: What it binds is unknown.

All patients relapsed after autologous stem cell transplantation, and brentuximab vedotin exposure varied. Best responses were complete response, partial response or progressive disease. The sample in question was peripheral blood mononuclear cells (PBMCs), obtained before the second cycle of nivolumab. The sequence came from a human donor with classical Hodgkin lymphoma. The chain uses TRBV10-3 and TRBJ1-3; 11 positions match TRBD1. Here the CDR3 DNA reads TGTGCCATCGAGGACAGGGGGCCTGGAAACACCATATATTTT. Amino acids: CAIEDRGPGNTIYF.